The rows below give T cell receptor beta chains drawn from one sample of a study of patients and donors after allogeneic stem cell transplantation. TCRdb used MiXCR to reprocess the RT-PCR reads, holding one entry per CDR3 protein. The table lists 920,000 or so distinct CDR3 sequences, about a sixth of them singletons. Specimen: blood, either unsorted or a sorted T cell fraction (not recorded which). All receptors come from a human donor who was either an allogeneic HSCT recipient or a stem cell or donor lymphocyte infusion donor (not recorded which). It is not recorded whose cells these are; they may come from a transplant donor. CDR3s include the opening cysteine and the closing phenylalanine or tryptophan. D genes are given only for firm matches. Only some rows state a clone size, as once, few, many or a class for expanded clones.

v_call	j_call	clone_size	d_call	cdr3_aa	cdr3_nt
TRBV5-1	TRBJ2-7	few	NA	CASSLDQVDYEQYF	TGCGCCAGCAGCTTGGACCAGGTGGACTACGAGCAGTACTTC
TRBV20-1	TRBJ2-7	NA	TRBD1	CSAEETGTYEQYF	TGCAGTGCTGAAGAGACAGGGACCTACGAGCAGTACTTC
TRBV2	TRBJ2-6	NA	TRBD1	CAGTGEAGANVLTF	TGTGCCGGTACAGGGGAAGCTGGGGCCAACGTCCTGACTTTC
TRBV2	TRBJ2-2	NA	TRBD2	CASRSTSGSTGELFF	TGTGCCAGCAGATCTACTAGCGGGAGTACCGGGGAGCTGTTTTTT
TRBV5-1	TRBJ2-7	few	TRBD1	CASSWVDRETSYEQYF	TGCGCCAGCAGCTGGGTGGACAGGGAAACGTCCTACGAGCAGTACTTC
TRBV5-1	TRBJ1-1	few	NA	CASSLWGGGTEAFF	TGCGCCAGCAGCTTGTGGGGCGGGGGAACTGAAGCTTTCTTT
TRBV20-1	TRBJ1-4	many	NA	CSATAATNEKLFF	TGCAGTGCCACAGCCGCAACTAATGAAAAACTGTTTTTT
TRBV29-1	TRBJ2-7	few	TRBD2	CSARLAGGEQYF	TGCAGCGCGCGACTAGCGGGAGGCGAGCAGTACTTC
TRBV3-1	TRBJ1-1	NA	NA	CASSPYREENTEAFF	TGTGCCAGCAGCCCCTACAGGGAGGAGAACACTGAAGCTTTCTTT
TRBV5-1	TRBJ2-1	few	TRBD2	CASSFPSGSGGEQFF	TGCGCCAGCAGCTTCCCTAGCGGGAGTGGAGGTGAGCAGTTCTTC
TRBV20-1	TRBJ1-1	few	NA	CSESGPGRGTEAFF	TGCAGTGAGTCGGGACCTGGGCGGGGCACTGAAGCTTTCTTT
TRBV5-1	TRBJ2-1	many	NA	CASSLGRSSYNEQFF	TGTGCCAGCAGTTTAGGGCGGAGCTCCTACAATGAGCAGTTCTTC
TRBV10-3	TRBJ1-1	few	NA	CAISEDLAVTEAFF	TGTGCCATCAGTGAGGACCTCGCGGTAACTGAAGCTTTCTTT
TRBV5-1	TRBJ1-1	NA	NA	CASSQPHPGQEAFF	TGCGCCAGCAGCCAACCTCATCCGGGACAAGAAGCTTTCTTT
TRBV5-6	TRBJ1-1	many	NA	CASSLRSAEAFF	TGTGCCAGCAGCTTGAGAAGTGCTGAAGCTTTCTTT
TRBV27	TRBJ2-1	NA	TRBD1	CASSYQRDRVNEQFF	TGTGCCAGCAGTTACCAACGGGACAGGGTCAATGAGCAGTTCTTC
TRBV12-3/TRBV12-4	TRBJ2-7	NA	TRBD1	CASSPRGTGQPYEQYF	TGTGCCAGCAGTCCCCGGGGGACAGGTCAGCCCTACGAGCAGTACTTC
TRBV27	TRBJ2-7	few	NA	CASSLFPGDEQYF	TGTGCCAGCAGTTTATTCCCAGGGGACGAGCAGTACTTC
TRBV29-1	TRBJ2-7	NA	NA	CSVVVWGALSSYEQYF	TGCAGCGTTGTCGTGTGGGGGGCCCTGAGCTCCTACGAGCAGTACTTC
TRBV29-1	TRBJ1-2	NA	TRBD1	CSVNGGQGARGYTF	TGCAGCGTAAATGGGGGACAGGGGGCGCGTGGCTACACCTTC
TRBV20-1	TRBJ2-3	NA	TRBD2	CSAPRGSGSLTDTQYF	TGCAGTGCTCCCCGGGGGAGCGGGAGTCTTACAGATACGCAGTATTTT
TRBV3-1	TRBJ2-7	NA	NA	CASSPNQDTEPTYEQYF	TGTGCCAGCAGCCCCAACCAGGACACCGAGCCCACCTACGAGCAGTACTTC
TRBV10-3	TRBJ2-5	few	NA	CATRGGALQETQYF	TGTGCCACCCGTGGGGGGGCGTTACAAGAGACCCAGTACTTC
TRBV7-2	TRBJ2-7	few	TRBD1	CASSLSSGTGGYEQYF	TGTGCCAGCAGCTTAAGTAGCGGGACAGGGGGCTACGAGCAGTACTTC
TRBV20-1	TRBJ1-6	NA	NA	CSAIMSATNSPLHF	TGCAGTGCTATCATGTCGGCCACAAATTCACCCCTCCACTTT
TRBV12-3/TRBV12-4	TRBJ2-7	NA	TRBD1	CASSLGQGSLMDEQYF	TGTGCCAGCAGTCTGGGACAGGGGTCCCTTATGGACGAGCAGTACTTC
TRBV21-1	TRBJ2-7	few	NA	CASSKRWASGSQSPTRQYF	NA
TRBV20-1	TRBJ2-7	NA	TRBD1	CSARRTGAYEQYF	TGCAGTGCTAGACGGACAGGGGCCTACGAGCAGTACTTC
TRBV2	TRBJ1-2	NA	TRBD1	CASSEFRGMGGYTF	TGTGCCAGCAGTGAATTCAGGGGGATGGGTGGCTACACCTTC
TRBV21-1	TRBJ2-7	few	NA	CASSTQASDYEQYF	TGTGCCAGCAGCACTCAGGCTAGCGACTACGAGCAGTACTTC
TRBV4-2	TRBJ2-6	NA	NA	CASSQDEGGQLGSGANVLTF	TGTGCCAGCAGCCAAGATGAGGGGGGACAGTTGGGCTCTGGGGCCAACGTCCTGACTTTC
TRBV12-3/TRBV12-4	TRBJ2-3	many	NA	CASKAGRFMSTDTQYF	TGTGCCAGCAAGGCAGGAAGATTTATGAGCACAGATACGCAGTATTTT
TRBV29-1	TRBJ2-6	few	NA	CSATHGSGANVLTF	TGCAGCGCCACCCACGGATCTGGGGCCAACGTCCTGACTTTC
TRBV7-9	TRBJ1-3	NA	NA	CASSLMEPSGNTIYF	TGTGCCAGCAGCTTAATGGAACCCTCTGGAAACACCATATATTTT
TRBV4-2	TRBJ2-2	NA	NA	CASSQDLTGRSGELFF	TGTGCCAGCAGCCAAGATCTGACAGGTCGGTCCGGGGAGCTGTTTTTT
TRBV5-1	TRBJ1-2	NA	NA	CASSSDKHGYTF	TGCGCCAGCAGCTCGGACAAGCATGGCTACACCTTC
TRBV20-1	TRBJ2-3	few	NA	CSAGRDTSTDTQYF	TGCAGTGCAGGCAGGGACACTAGCACAGATACGCAGTATTTT
TRBV6-1	TRBJ2-3	few	NA	CASSESSLGTQYF	TGTGCCAGCAGTGAATCTTCCTTGGGTACGCAGTATTTT
TRBV3-1	TRBJ2-7	NA	TRBD1	CASSQVPGQHYEQYF	TGTGCCAGCAGCCAAGTCCCGGGACAGCACTACGAGCAGTACTTC
TRBV9	TRBJ2-1	few	TRBD2	CASSVQTGTSGYNEQFF	TGTGCCAGCAGCGTGCAAACCGGGACTAGCGGGTACAATGAGCAGTTCTTC
TRBV20-1	TRBJ2-7	NA	TRBD1	CSALGTGTGEQYF	TGCAGTGCCCTCGGGACAGGAACCGGCGAGCAGTACTTC
TRBV25-1	TRBJ1-2	few	NA	CASSELGVFGYTF	TGTGCCAGCAGTGAATTGGGGGTCTTCGGCTACACCTTC
TRBV4-1	TRBJ1-1	many	NA	CASSLQGLEAFF	TGCGCCAGCAGCCTCCAAGGACTAGAAGCTTTCTTT
TRBV27	TRBJ1-4	NA	TRBD1	CASSPGTARAFYEKLFF	TGTGCCAGCAGTCCGGGGACAGCGCGAGCATTCTATGAAAAACTGTTTTTT
TRBV24-1	TRBJ2-7	few	TRBD2	CATSPSGREQYF	TGTGCCACCAGTCCTAGCGGGAGGGAGCAGTACTTC
TRBV7-8	TRBJ1-5	few	TRBD1	CASRPDRGNQPQHF	TGTGCCAGCAGACCGGACAGGGGCAATCAGCCCCAGCATTTT
TRBV7-8	TRBJ1-2	few	NA	CASSYRQAANYGYTF	TGTGCCAGCAGCTACAGACAGGCCGCTAACTATGGCTACACCTTC
TRBV4-2	TRBJ2-3	few	NA	CASSPPGTGSTDTQYF	TGTGCCAGCAGCCCCCCTGGGACTGGCAGCACAGATACGCAGTATTTT
TRBV7-2	TRBJ2-3	few	TRBD1	CASSLLTGGSDTQYF	TGTGCCAGCAGCTTACTCACAGGGGGCTCAGATACGCAGTATTTT
TRBV7-9	TRBJ2-1	once	NA	CASRKGGNNEQFF	TGTGCCAGCAGGAAAGGAGGTAACAATGAGCAGTTCTTC
TRBV2	TRBJ2-3	NA	TRBD2	CASSEARGGAADTQYF	TGTGCCAGCAGTGAAGCGCGGGGGGGGGCCGCAGATACGCAGTATTTT
TRBV11-2	TRBJ2-1	NA	NA	CASSLEHQYNEQFF	TGTGCCAGCAGCTTAGAGCATCAGTACAATGAGCAGTTCTTC
TRBV4-3	TRBJ2-7	NA	NA	CASSLAAQGSNNEQYF	TGCGCCAGCAGCCTCGCTGCCCAAGGGAGTAACAACGAGCAGTACTTC
TRBV4-1	TRBJ1-2	few	NA	CASSQDPYRSYTF	TGCGCCAGCAGCCAAGACCCTTATCGGTCCTACACCTTC
TRBV20-1	TRBJ1-5	few	NA	CSATSIGGKDQPQHF	TGCAGTGCGACATCAATCGGGGGTAAGGATCAGCCCCAGCATTTT
TRBV5-1	TRBJ2-4	many	NA	CASSLADRSLAKNIQYF	TGCGCCAGCAGCTTGGCCGACAGGAGCCTAGCCAAAAACATTCAGTACTTC